The 16 T cell receptor beta chains below all came from one sample that was sequenced in a study of breast tumors, draining lymph nodes, adjacent tissues. The lymph nodes were axillary draining lymph nodes from breast cancer patients. TCRdb reprocessed the multiplex PCR reads with MiXCR, giving one entry per CDR3 protein. The profile covers nearly 200,000 distinct CDR3 sequences, with about 32% appearing a single time and around 4.5% taken by the ten largest. The sequenced material came from axillary lymph node tissue. These receptors were taken from a female donor with breast cancer. Some clones in this sample may be carry-over from other donors' samples.

This clonotype was counted at least ten times. The CDR3: CASSPGQHLYEQYF. The CDR3 DNA sequence: TGTGCCAGCAGTCCCGGACAGCACCTCTACGAGCAGTACTTC. This chain joins TRBV6-2 or TRBV6-3 and TRBJ2-7, with D perhaps matching TRBD1 (6 bases). Per germline, CDR1 MNHEY and CDR2 SVGEGT. The CDR3 totals 14 residues. The V end was cut by 5 bases, the J end by 3 bases, with 14 bases between.

In regard to this clonotype: It is likely a read error, because the conserved phenylalanine at the end of the CDR3 is missing. No DNA is shown, since the ends of the CDR3 on it are uncertain; the CDR3 is the one TCRdb lists. V gene TRBV20-1 combines with J gene TRBJ2-6. Germline V gene sequence: CDR1 DFQATT, CDR2 SNEGSKA (reference sequence). Both ends counted, the CDR3 spans 8 residues. CDR3: CSARDPTS.

This clonotype was counted ten times or more. This chain links TRBV6-1 with TRBJ2-7; D is undetermined. V was pared by 0 bases and J by 2 bases, with 8 bases between. Per germline, CDR1 MNHNS and CDR2 SASEGT. The CDR3 loop spans 14 amino acids. DNA of the CDR3: TGTGCCAGCAGTGAAGCGCGTATAACCTACGAGCAGTACTTC. The encoded protein is CASSEARITYEQYF.

This clonotype was seen at least ten times. V usage is TRBV7-2 and J usage is TRBJ2-7; D call uncertain. The germline gives CDR1 SGHTA, CDR2 FQGNSA. Between the trimmed V and J ends, which lost 5 bases and 4 bases, there was a span of 12 bases. The CDR3 extends over 13 amino acids. The CDR3 coding sequence is TGTGCCAGCAGCGCAGCCTCCTCTTACGAGCAGTACTTC. Protein product: CASSAASSYEQYF.

This clonotype was recorded many times. This chain's CDR3 is CASEPAGVHRDTQYF. CDR3 DNA sequence: TGTGCCAGCGAACCTGCAGGGGTCCACCGAGATACGCAGTATTTT. The chain combines TRBV5-5 with TRBJ2-3, with D possibly matching TRBD1 (6 bases). Per germline, CDR1 SGHKS and CDR2 YYEKEE (reference sequence). V lost 7 bases to trimming and J lost 5 bases, with 20 bases between them. This CDR3 region has 15 residues.

As concerns this clonotype: A much larger clone differs by one base, so this may be a read error. V usage is TRBV11-1 and J usage is TRBJ2-1; D unclear. The V end was cut by 5 bases, the J end by 12 bases, with 14 bases between. This CDR3 region has 12 residues. Germline assignment: CDR1 SGHAT and CDR2 FQDESV (reference sequence). The CDR3 DNA follows: TGTGCCAGCAGCCACCTCTTACCTGCGCAGTTCTTC. Its protein is CASSHLLPAQFF.

The genes are TRBV6-1 and TRBJ1-1; 7 bases line up with TRBD1. The germline V gene encodes CDR1 MNHNS and CDR2 SASEGT. This CDR3 is 14 amino acids long. V lost 5 bases and J lost 2; bases outside the gene matches: 5. CDR3: CASSRDRSNTEAFF. DNA of the CDR3: TGTGCCAGCAGTCGGGACAGAAGTAACACTGAAGCTTTCTTT.

A remark on this clonotype: A much larger clone lies a single base off, so this may be a read error. The gene calls are TRBV9 and TRBJ2-7; the D is unclear. This CDR3 contains 12 residues. The germline V gene encodes CDR1 SGDLS and CDR2 YYNGEE. This chain's CDR3 is CASSHQDNEQCF. The CDR3 nucleotides are TGTGCCAGCAGCCACCAGGATAACGAGCAGTGCTTC. The variable domain in full, with the rest retrieved from reference TRBV9 and TRBJ2-7, is DSGVTQTPKHLITATGQRVTLRCSPRSGDLSVYWYQQSLDQGLQFLIQYYNGEERAKGNILERFSAQQFPDLHSELNLSSLELGDSALYFCASSHQDNEQCFGPGTRLTVT.

Ten or more counts support this clonotype. This chain joins TRBV19 and TRBJ2-6; TRBD2 might be the D (5 bases). The V end lost 3 bases, the J end lost 2 bases, and 8 bases lay between the germline ends. Germline CDR1 LNHDA, CDR2 SQIVND (reference sequence). The CDR3 is 15 residues long. DNA for the CDR3: TGTGCCAGTAGTATGTTGGGAGCTGGGGCCAACGTCCTGACTTTC. Encoded protein: CASSMLGAGANVLTF.

V gene TRBV6-5 combines with J gene TRBJ2-3, with TRBD2 matching over 8 bases. The V and J ends lost 5 bases and 5 bases, in that order; junction bases with no gene match: 9. CDR3 length equals 15 residues. Germline CDR1 is MNHEY and CDR2 is SVGAGI. CDR3: CASSLRETSVDTQYF. DNA for the CDR3: TGTGCCAGCAGTCTCCGGGAGACTAGCGTAGATACGCAGTATTTT.

Many counts were recorded for this clonotype. This chain connects TRBV29-1 to TRBJ2-7; 9 nucleotides align to TRBD2. The CDR3 length is 12 residues. Germline CDR1 SQVTM, CDR2 ANQGSEA. V shed 7 bases, J shed 6 bases, and the junction held 7 bases outside the gene matches. The CDR3 reads CSAPGLAGEQYF. In DNA, the CDR3 is TGCAGCGCCCCGGGACTAGCTGGCGAGCAGTACTTC.

This chain links TRBV7-3 with TRBJ1-4; D perhaps matches TRBD1 (5 bases). CDR3 length: 15 residues. The V end was cut by 2 bases, the J end by 6 bases, with 13 bases between. Germline V gene lookup returns CDR1 SGHTA and CDR2 FQGTGA. The CDR3 coding sequence is TGTGCCAGCAGCTTATCGGCGGGGGGGGATGAAAAACTGTTTTTT. Protein sequence: CASSLSAGGDEKLFF. The full variable domain, completed using reference TRBV7-3 and TRBJ1-4, is GAGVSQTPSNKVTEKGKYVELRCDPISGHTALYWYRQSLGQGPEFLIYFQGTGAADDSGLPNDRFFAVRPEGSVSTLKIQRTERGDSAVYLCASSLSAGGDEKLFFGSGTQLSVL.

This clonotype was seen once. The CDR3 does not close with the conserved phenylalanine or tryptophan, likely indicating a read error. The DNA is omitted, as the CDR3 cannot be located on it reliably, and the CDR3 follows TCRdb's listing. The gene calls are TRBV4-2 and TRBJ1-2. CDR1 and CDR2 from the germline V gene are LGHNA and YNFKEQ. The CDR3 spans 10 residues, counting both ends. The CDR3 is CASSPQTSPV.

About this clonotype: This may stem from a read error, because a much larger clone lies one nucleotide away. The rearrangement joins TRBV11-2 to TRBJ2-5; 8 bases match TRBD2. The CDR3 sequence is 14 residues long. Germline-derived CDR1 and CDR2 are SGHAT and FQNNGV. The CDR3 DNA sequence: TGTGCCAGCAGCTTAACTCGGGAGGGTGAGACCCGGTACTTC. Translated: CASSLTREGETRYF.

In its sample, this clonotype was seen many times. V and J are TRBV11-3 and TRBJ2-3; D remains unclear. V gave up 4 bases and J gave up 1 base, with 3 bases separating them. CDR3 length equals 12 residues. CDR1 and CDR2 (germline): SGHNT, YENEEA. CDR3 in amino acids: CASSSRTDTQYF. CDR3 nucleotide sequence: TGTGCCAGCAGCTCCCGCACAGATACGCAGTATTTT.

The chain recombines TRBV7-3 with TRBJ2-3; possibly TRBD1 for D (5 bases). V dropped 5 bases and J dropped 8 bases, with 14 bases sitting between them. Germline V gene sequence: CDR1 SGHTA, CDR2 FQGTGA. CDR3 length: 13 residues. The CDR3 here is CASSPSTQGTQYF. The CDR3 DNA reads TGTGCCAGCAGCCCTTCGACCCAGGGTACGCAGTATTTT.